A single sample is the source of the 29 T cell receptor beta chains below, sequenced in a study of memory CD4+ T cells and cytomegalovirus serostatus. The protocol was immunoSEQ multiplex PCR, while the TCRdb copy is restricted to in-frame clones and leaves out a portion. The data contain about 31,000 clones, around 74% of them seen just once; the ten biggest clones take up about 0.65%. The sort gate was single viable CD3+CD4+CD8-CD45RO+ cells for memory CD4+ T cells. The sequenced material came from memory CD4+ T cells from blood. These TCRs come from an adult in good health and CMV-seronegative. Some clones in this sample may be carry-over from other donors' samples.

The chain combines TRBV5-6 with TRBJ1-5; TRBD1 is a possible D gene (6 bases). This CDR3 is built from 14 residues. CDR1 SGHDT and CDR2 YYEEEE come from the germline V gene. Trimming took 7 bases from V and 3 from J, leaving 14 bases between them. The CDR3 loop is CASGTGHSNQPQHF. DNA of the CDR3: TGTGCCAGCGGTACAGGGCATTCCAATCAGCCCCAGCATTTT.

As concerns this clone: An end of the junction differs from the germline gene, which may be a read error. The chain carries TRBV7-7 and TRBJ1-1; the D gene is possibly TRBD1 (6 bases). Looked up from germline, CDR1 is SSHAT and CDR2 is FNYEAQ (reference sequence). The CDR3 is 14 residues long. CDR3 protein: CASSPTGLLTEAFF. The DNA of the CDR3 is TGTGCTAGCAGCCCAACAGGGCTTTTAACTGAAGCTTTCTTT.

The V gene is TRBV2, the J gene TRBJ1-4; D perhaps matches TRBD1 (5 bases). The germline V gene encodes CDR1 SNHLY and CDR2 FYNNEI. Between the trimmed V and J ends, which lost 1 base and 7 bases, there was a span of 10 bases. The CDR3 is 14 amino acids. CDR3 in DNA: TGTGCCAGCAGTGAAGAGGGGTGGGGTGAAAAACTGTTTTTT. Its translation: CASSEEGWGEKLFF.

The rearrangement uses TRBV7-6 and TRBJ2-2, with D unclear. Trimming left V 5 bases short and J 4 bases short, with 8 bases between. The CDR3 length is 13 residues. Germline loops: CDR1 SGHVS, CDR2 FNYEAQ. The CDR3 nucleotides read TGTGCCAGCAGCATGACACCCACCGGGGAGCTGTTTTTT. This codes for CASSMTPTGELFF.

The sample holds a few counts of this clone. The chain links TRBV6-1 to TRBJ2-3, with 11 positions matching TRBD2. Looked up from germline, CDR1 is MNHNS and CDR2 is SASEGT. The CDR3 is made up of 19 amino acids. The junction had 10 bases not matched to a gene; V was cut back by 0 bases and J by 2 bases. CDR3 nucleotides: TGTGCCAGCAGTGAAGCGCGTATTAGCGGGGGGGCCTACACAGATACGCAGTATTTT. It codes for CASSEARISGGAYTDTQYF.

The chain combines TRBV5-6 with TRBJ2-1; D unclear. This CDR3 region has 12 residues. Germline-derived CDR1 and CDR2 are SGHDT and YYEEEE. Deletions cut 0 bases from V and 5 bases from J, with 3 bases between. CDR3 nucleotides: TGTGCCAGCAGCTTGGTACACAATGAGCAGTTCTTC. It translates to CASSLVHNEQFF.

The chain recombines TRBV27 with TRBJ1-2; 8 bases are shared with TRBD1. Germline values: CDR1 MNHEY, CDR2 SMNVEV (reference sequence). The CDR3 runs to 16 residues. J was trimmed by 8 bases and V by 5 bases; bases with no gene match: 16. The CDR3 spells CASSPYMGPTGAGYTF. Here the CDR3 DNA reads TGTGCCAGCAGTCCTTATATGGGCCCGACAGGGGCCGGCTACACCTTC.

This clone appeared a few times. V is TRBV6-6 and J is TRBJ1-2; D is uncertain. This CDR3 is 15 amino acids long. Trimming took 4 bases from V and 4 from J, leaving 16 bases between them. CDR1 is MNHNY, CDR2 SVGAGI, per germline (reference sequence). CDR3 loop: CASSSTSNKFYGYTF. The CDR3, as DNA: TGTGCCAGCAGTTCAACCTCCAATAAGTTCTATGGCTACACCTTC.

The rearrangement uses TRBV7-3 and TRBJ2-1, with D unresolved. Germline-derived CDR1 and CDR2 are SGHTA and FQGTGA. Trimming took off 5 bases at V and 4 bases at J, with 9 bases between the two ends. This CDR3 has 13 amino acids. CDR3 loop: CASSETQYNEQFF. The CDR3 region has the DNA TGTGCCAGCAGCGAGACCCAGTACAATGAGCAGTTCTTC.

The chain couples TRBV5-6 to TRBJ2-7; D is unresolved. Germline CDR1 SGHDT, CDR2 YYEEEE. This CDR3 spans 13 amino acids. V gave up 2 bases and J gave up 5 bases, with 11 bases separating them. This chain's CDR3 is CASSLIGGNEQYF. CDR3 nucleotide sequence: TGTGCCAGCAGCTTAATTGGTGGCAACGAGCAGTACTTC.

The chain carries TRBV9 and TRBJ2-5; no definite D call. Germline lookup yields CDR1 SGDLS and CDR2 YYNGEE. Trimming cost V 3 bases and J 2 bases, with 11 bases left between them. The CDR3 is 14 amino acids. CDR3 sequence: CASSGAGFQETQYF. CDR3 coding DNA: TGTGCCAGCAGCGGGGCAGGATTTCAAGAGACCCAGTACTTC. Combining the CDR3 with reference TRBV9 and TRBJ2-5 gives the whole variable domain DSGVTQTPKHLITATGQRVTLRCSPRSGDLSVYWYQQSLDQGLQFLIQYYNGEERAKGNILERFSAQQFPDLHSELNLSSLELGDSALYFCASSGAGFQETQYFGPGTRLLVL.

The chain employs TRBV5-1 and TRBJ2-5, with 7 positions matching TRBD2. V was clipped by 4 bases and J by 2 bases; unmatched bases: 11. Germline lookup yields CDR1 SGHRS and CDR2 YFSETQ. The CDR3 consists of 16 residues. The chain's CDR3 is CASSGGGSGLQETQYF. The CDR3 DNA follows: TGCGCCAGCAGCGGGGGGGGTAGCGGACTTCAAGAGACCCAGTACTTC.

V is TRBV5-5 and J is TRBJ2-3; TRBD2 matches at 7 bases. Trimming took 7 bases from V and 1 from J; bases not matched to a gene: 9. Germline V gives CDR1 SGHKS, CDR2 YYEKEE (reference sequence). The CDR3 runs 15 residues. CDR3 region: CASVPSGLGTDTQYF. The DNA of the CDR3 is TGTGCCAGCGTGCCCTCCGGACTAGGCACAGATACGCAGTATTTT.

The rearrangement uses TRBV18 and TRBJ2-3; no reliable D call. CDR3 size: 14 residues. The V gene's germline CDR1 is KGHSH and CDR2 LQKENI. Deletions cut 2 bases from V and 0 bases from J, with 6 bases between. Here the CDR3 reads CASSPMGSTDTQYF. Written as DNA, the CDR3 is TGTGCCAGCTCACCAATGGGGAGCACAGATACGCAGTATTTT.

This clone was seen only a few times. The V call is TRBV6-5, the J call TRBJ1-6, with TRBD1 matching over 10 bases. The ends lost 6 bases at V and 10 bases at J; junction bases unmatched: 6. The CDR3 covers 14 residues. The germline V gene has CDR1 MNHEY and CDR2 SVGAGI. The CDR3 DNA sequence: TGTGCCAGCAGCCGTGACAGGGGGCTCTCACCCCTCCACTTT. Translating gives CASSRDRGLSPLHF.

The chain is built from TRBV13 and TRBJ1-6, with 8 nucleotides matching TRBD1. The ends lost 4 bases at V and 8 bases at J; junction bases unmatched: 10. The germline V gene has CDR1 PRHDT and CDR2 FYEKMQ (reference sequence). The CDR3 has 16 residues. The CDR3: CASSSRQGRGDSPLHF. The CDR3 nucleotides are TGTGCCAGCAGCTCTAGACAGGGGAGGGGGGATTCACCCCTCCACTTT.

The genes are TRBV10-2 and TRBJ1-5; 10 positions match TRBD1. Looked up from germline, CDR1 is WSHSY and CDR2 is SAAADI. Trimming cost V 7 bases and J 4 bases; bases outside gene matches: 7. The CDR3 contains 15 residues. The CDR3 DNA is TGCGCCAGCAACTCCGGGACAGGGGCTAATCAGCCCCAGCATTTT. This codes for CASNSGTGANQPQHF.

The CDR3 sequence is CASSPGQGADTQYF. DNA for the CDR3: TGTGCCAGCAGCCCGGGACAGGGTGCAGATACGCAGTATTTT. The chain is built from TRBV4-2 and TRBJ2-3; 9 bases match TRBD1. CDR3 size: 14 residues. J was trimmed by 4 bases and V by 4 bases; bases with no gene match: 3. Germline CDR1 and CDR2: LGHNA and YNFKEQ.

This clone was counted a single time. The gene calls are TRBV29-1 and TRBJ2-1; 8 nucleotides align to TRBD1. The germline gives CDR1 SQVTM, CDR2 ANQGSEA. The junction had 10 bases not matched to a gene; V was cut back by 2 bases and J by 10 bases. The CDR3 sequence is 14 residues long. The CDR3 loop reads CSVEQGALYTEQFF. DNA for the CDR3: TGCAGCGTTGAACAGGGGGCGCTTTACACCGAGCAGTTCTTC.

This chain links TRBV29-1 with TRBJ2-3; TRBD1 might be the D (5 bases). The CDR3 covers 13 residues. The germline V gene has CDR1 SQVTM and CDR2 ANQGSEA. Trimming stripped 4 bases from V and 0 bases from J, with 8 bases between. The CDR3: CSVGTQSTDTQYF. CDR3 DNA sequence: TGCAGCGTTGGGACACAGAGCACAGATACGCAGTATTTT.

CDR3 nucleotide sequence: TGTGCCAGCAGCTTGGCGGGTTCGACAGGGGATGAAAAACTGTTTTTT. Translating gives CASSLAGSTGDEKLFF. V usage is TRBV28 and J usage is TRBJ1-4, with 8 bases fitting TRBD1. Trimming cost V 6 bases and J 6 bases; bases outside gene matches: 12. The CDR3 is 16 residues long. In germline, CDR1 is MDHEN, CDR2 SYDVKM.

The genes are TRBV29-1 and TRBJ2-5, with a tentative D call TRBD1 (7 bases). Looked up from germline, CDR1 is SQVTM and CDR2 is ANQGSEA. V was pared by 7 bases and J by 1 base, with 13 bases between. The CDR3 sequence is 13 residues long. The CDR3 DNA follows: TGCAGCGGCGGGACAGCAATCCAAGAGACCCAGTACTTC. Translating it yields CSGGTAIQETQYF.

This clone was counted a single time. The chain combines TRBV7-9 with TRBJ2-7; D call uncertain. Germline V lookup: CDR1 SEHNR, CDR2 FQNEAQ (reference sequence). With 5 bases removed from V and 3 bases from J, the gap between germline ends came to 8 bases. The CDR3 sequence is 12 residues long. The CDR3 reads CASSRSGYEQYF. The CDR3 DNA follows: TGTGCCAGCAGCCGGTCGGGCTACGAGCAGTACTTC.

The J gene is TRBJ1-1, the V gene TRBV6-9, with D tentatively TRBD1 (5 bases). Trimming shortened V by 0 bases and J by 0 bases, and 11 bases separated the two germline ends. The CDR3 is made up of 16 amino acids. Per the germline V gene, CDR1 is MNHGY and CDR2 is SVAAGI. The CDR3 DNA reads TGTGCCAGCAGTTATTCGACGGGACTAATGAACACTGAAGCTTTCTTT. Its protein is CASSYSTGLMNTEAFF.

A single count supports this clone. The chain carries TRBV14 and TRBJ1-1; D is unclear. Trimming left V 5 bases short and J 6 bases short, with 19 bases between. In germline, CDR1 is SGHDN, CDR2 FVKESK. This CDR3 contains 15 residues. CDR3 DNA: TGTGCCAGCAGCGAACTCAATTCTCGATACTCTGAAGCTTTCTTT. As protein: CASSELNSRYSEAFF.

V usage is TRBV4-1 and J usage is TRBJ1-4; perhaps TRBD1 as D (5 bases). The V end was cut by 4 bases, the J end by 0 bases, with 12 bases between. CDR3 length equals 16 residues. CDR1 MGHRA and CDR2 YSYEKL come from the germline V gene. The DNA for the CDR3 is TGCGCCAGCAGCCTCGGGGGATTCGCAACTAATGAAAAACTGTTTTTT. This codes for CASSLGGFATNEKLFF.

There are a few counts of this clone. V gene TRBV2 combines with J gene TRBJ1-2; D ambiguous. From germline, CDR1 is SNHLY and CDR2 FYNNEI. Trimming removed 1 base from V and 10 bases from J, with 22 bases in between. The CDR3 contains 16 residues. The CDR3 bases are TGTGCCAGCAGTGAAGGCGGTAGCAGGTCAGGTAGTGACTACACCTTC. It encodes CASSEGGSRSGSDYTF. Full variable domain (missing parts from reference TRBV2 and TRBJ1-2): EPEVTQTPSHQVTQMGQEVILRCVPISNHLYFYWYRQILGQKVEFLVSFYNNEISEKSEIFDDQFSVERPDGSNFTLKIRSTKLEDSAMYFCASSEGGSRSGSDYTFGSGTRLTVV.

J is TRBJ2-7 and V is TRBV10-3, with 8 bases lining up with TRBD2. Germline V gene data show CDR1 as ENHRY and CDR2 as SYGVKD. There are 14 residues in the CDR3. V dropped 7 bases and J dropped 3; count of bases not matched to a gene: 8. The CDR3, as DNA: TGTGCCATCACCCCGGGGGGGACACTCTACGAGCAGTACTTC. Translated: CAITPGGTLYEQYF.

This CDR3 reads CASSQLGISSYNEQFF. The DNA for the CDR3 is TGCGCCAGCAGCCAACTCGGGATCAGCTCCTACAATGAGCAGTTCTTC. The chain is built from TRBV4-1 and TRBJ2-1; D may be TRBD2 (5 bases). Germline V gene data show CDR1 as MGHRA and CDR2 as YSYEKL. The germline V and J ends were trimmed by 2 bases and 0 bases, with 11 bases remaining between them. This CDR3 is 16 amino acids long.